A selection of T cell receptor beta chains follows, all from one sample in a study of cytomegalovirus exposure and HLA in healthy donors. Only in-frame clones appear in the TCRdb table, and some are missing; sequencing was by immunoSEQ multiplex PCR. The table includes more than 90,000 clones, approximately 76% detected once. What was sequenced was PBMCs. Every receptor here comes from a man aged 35-49 years in good health and CMV-seropositive. Both conserved end residues are trimmed from each CDR3. Each record gives: D gene, J gene, V gene, CDR3 protein. D genes are given only for firm matches.

D: TRBD1; J: TRBJ2-3; V: TRBV5-5; CDR3: ASSLDRVRADTQY
D: TRBD2; J: TRBJ2-2; V: TRBV5-4; CDR3: ASSLVAGGAGELF
D: NA; J: TRBJ2-1; V: TRBV4-2; CDR3: ASSQVGDWDNEQF
D: NA; J: TRBJ1-4; V: TRBV27; CDR3: ASSPGVRTLNEKLF
D: TRBD2; J: TRBJ2-1; V: TRBV15; CDR3: ATSRGLAAVGNEQF
D: TRBD2; J: NA; V: TRBV5-1; CDR3: ASSWTREREDPYEQY
D: TRBD2; J: TRBJ2-7; V: TRBV7-7; CDR3: ASSLASGWGDEQY
D: NA; J: TRBJ1-4; V: TRBV7-9; CDR3: ASSPNTGGPEKLF
D: NA; J: TRBJ2-5; V: TRBV27; CDR3: ASSLKGVETQY
D: TRBD2; J: TRBJ2-3; V: TRBV18; CDR3: ASSTLAGLTDTQY
D: NA; J: TRBJ2-7; V: TRBV5-6; CDR3: ASSLRSPLVDEQY
D: TRBD1; J: TRBJ2-1; V: TRBV7-9; CDR3: ASSPDRGSYNEQF
D: TRBD2; J: TRBJ2-1; V: TRBV29-1; CDR3: SVFLAGGLTV
D: NA; J: TRBJ1-1; V: TRBV4-3; CDR3: ASSQDTGTDTEAF
D: NA; J: TRBJ1-1; V: TRBV6-6; CDR3: ASSRSVSPNTEAF
D: NA; J: TRBJ2-3; V: TRBV2; CDR3: ASSVNTDTQY
D: TRBD1; J: TRBJ2-7; V: TRBV9; CDR3: ASSVATGGYEQY
D: NA; J: TRBJ1-1; V: TRBV10-3; CDR3: AISESTTDRDTEAF
D: TRBD1; J: TRBJ1-5; V: TRBV5-4; CDR3: ASSLEGAGSNQPQH
D: NA; J: TRBJ1-4; V: TRBV5-5; CDR3: ASSLGGVTNEKLF
D: TRBD1; J: TRBJ1-1; V: TRBV7-9; CDR3: ASSGQGGTEAF
D: TRBD1; J: TRBJ2-7; V: TRBV4-3; CDR3: ASSPYRGPSYEQY
D: TRBD1; J: TRBJ1-2; V: TRBV10-3; CDR3: AILWGTGGPNNYGYT
D: NA; J: NA; V: TRBV7-2; CDR3: ASSLALEISEQY
D: TRBD1; J: TRBJ2-7; V: TRBV5-4; CDR3: ASSRSSGTGVYEQY
D: TRBD2; J: TRBJ2-3; V: TRBV9; CDR3: ASSGGTSGNTDTQY
D: NA; J: TRBJ2-7; V: TRBV9; CDR3: ASSVAPAYEQY
D: TRBD2; J: TRBJ2-3; V: TRBV5-1; CDR3: ASTRTSDKTDTQY
D: TRBD1; J: TRBJ2-5; V: TRBV5-1; CDR3: ASSSTGTGDGETQY
D: NA; J: TRBJ2-2; V: TRBV4-3; CDR3: ASSQDLQGGTGELF
D: NA; J: TRBJ2-1; V: TRBV14; CDR3: ASSPRTSGEQF
D: TRBD2; J: TRBJ2-1; V: TRBV12-5; CDR3: ASGRTSGRTYNEQF
D: NA; J: TRBJ2-1; V: TRBV28; CDR3: ASRPDRNEQF
D: TRBD1; J: TRBJ1-2; V: TRBV5-4; CDR3: ASRAAQGADYGYT
D: NA; J: TRBJ2-7; V: TRBV5-1; CDR3: ASSLTSSYEQY
D: TRBD1; J: TRBJ1-2; V: TRBV10-3; CDR3: AISPGQGLYGYT
D: TRBD2; J: TRBJ2-4; V: TRBV5-4; CDR3: ASSSRTSGGAAGNIQY
D: NA; J: TRBJ1-1; V: TRBV7-9; CDR3: ASSLPGTLNTEAF
D: NA; J: TRBJ2-5; V: TRBV11-2; CDR3: ASSSGLPMGTQY
D: NA; J: TRBJ2-7; V: TRBV11-2; CDR3: ASSRTGTPLEQY
D: NA; J: TRBJ1-1; V: TRBV7-8; CDR3: ASSPGGGGAYTEAF
D: NA; J: TRBJ1-1; V: TRBV29-1; CDR3: SVVASENTEAF
D: NA; J: TRBJ1-4; V: TRBV7-9; CDR3: ASSLSGVVTNEKLF
D: TRBD2; J: TRBJ2-3; V: TRBV19; CDR3: ASRGTSGGREDTQY
D: TRBD2; J: TRBJ2-2; V: TRBV9; CDR3: ASSSAGALVTGELF
D: NA; J: TRBJ1-3; V: TRBV27; CDR3: APPLGSGNTIY
D: NA; J: TRBJ2-3; V: TRBV6-1; CDR3: ASLVPGTDTQY
D: TRBD1; J: TRBJ2-5; V: TRBV5-6; CDR3: ASTTRGGQGQTQY
D: NA; J: TRBJ1-1; V: TRBV6-4; CDR3: PAGPGGRIPEAF
D: TRBD2; J: TRBJ2-1; V: TRBV29-1; CDR3: SSGDYTKQF